This T cell receptor beta chain was recorded in a study of shared clonotypes between healthy human individuals. V lost 5 bases and J 8 bases, leaving 18 bases between the germline ends. The CDR3 has 14 residues. Germline assignment: CDR1 LNHNV and CDR2 YYDKDF (reference sequence). This clone has just one count. The naive CD8 population came from CD45RO-negative cells selected for CCR7, without terminally differentiated effector memory CD45RA+ cells. Each subset's genomic DNA was shared equally among a number of immunoSEQ plates. The sorted-subset replicate PCRs were given 150 to 200 ng DNA, which is 30,000 to 35,000 T cell genomes. TCRdb's table, derived via immunoSEQ multiplex PCR, lists solely in-frame clones and lacks some. This table has about 2.1 million clones, 85% to 95% appearing once.

The genes are TRBV15 and TRBJ1-2; tentatively, D is TRBD1 (5 bases). The source is a man aged 18 to 35 in good health. Some clones in this sample may be carry-over from other donors' samples. The specimen was naive CD8+ T cells from PBMCs. DNA of the CDR3: TGTGCCACCAGCTCTCCAGAGTCAGGGTTAGGCTACACCTTC. As protein: CATSSPESGLGYTF.